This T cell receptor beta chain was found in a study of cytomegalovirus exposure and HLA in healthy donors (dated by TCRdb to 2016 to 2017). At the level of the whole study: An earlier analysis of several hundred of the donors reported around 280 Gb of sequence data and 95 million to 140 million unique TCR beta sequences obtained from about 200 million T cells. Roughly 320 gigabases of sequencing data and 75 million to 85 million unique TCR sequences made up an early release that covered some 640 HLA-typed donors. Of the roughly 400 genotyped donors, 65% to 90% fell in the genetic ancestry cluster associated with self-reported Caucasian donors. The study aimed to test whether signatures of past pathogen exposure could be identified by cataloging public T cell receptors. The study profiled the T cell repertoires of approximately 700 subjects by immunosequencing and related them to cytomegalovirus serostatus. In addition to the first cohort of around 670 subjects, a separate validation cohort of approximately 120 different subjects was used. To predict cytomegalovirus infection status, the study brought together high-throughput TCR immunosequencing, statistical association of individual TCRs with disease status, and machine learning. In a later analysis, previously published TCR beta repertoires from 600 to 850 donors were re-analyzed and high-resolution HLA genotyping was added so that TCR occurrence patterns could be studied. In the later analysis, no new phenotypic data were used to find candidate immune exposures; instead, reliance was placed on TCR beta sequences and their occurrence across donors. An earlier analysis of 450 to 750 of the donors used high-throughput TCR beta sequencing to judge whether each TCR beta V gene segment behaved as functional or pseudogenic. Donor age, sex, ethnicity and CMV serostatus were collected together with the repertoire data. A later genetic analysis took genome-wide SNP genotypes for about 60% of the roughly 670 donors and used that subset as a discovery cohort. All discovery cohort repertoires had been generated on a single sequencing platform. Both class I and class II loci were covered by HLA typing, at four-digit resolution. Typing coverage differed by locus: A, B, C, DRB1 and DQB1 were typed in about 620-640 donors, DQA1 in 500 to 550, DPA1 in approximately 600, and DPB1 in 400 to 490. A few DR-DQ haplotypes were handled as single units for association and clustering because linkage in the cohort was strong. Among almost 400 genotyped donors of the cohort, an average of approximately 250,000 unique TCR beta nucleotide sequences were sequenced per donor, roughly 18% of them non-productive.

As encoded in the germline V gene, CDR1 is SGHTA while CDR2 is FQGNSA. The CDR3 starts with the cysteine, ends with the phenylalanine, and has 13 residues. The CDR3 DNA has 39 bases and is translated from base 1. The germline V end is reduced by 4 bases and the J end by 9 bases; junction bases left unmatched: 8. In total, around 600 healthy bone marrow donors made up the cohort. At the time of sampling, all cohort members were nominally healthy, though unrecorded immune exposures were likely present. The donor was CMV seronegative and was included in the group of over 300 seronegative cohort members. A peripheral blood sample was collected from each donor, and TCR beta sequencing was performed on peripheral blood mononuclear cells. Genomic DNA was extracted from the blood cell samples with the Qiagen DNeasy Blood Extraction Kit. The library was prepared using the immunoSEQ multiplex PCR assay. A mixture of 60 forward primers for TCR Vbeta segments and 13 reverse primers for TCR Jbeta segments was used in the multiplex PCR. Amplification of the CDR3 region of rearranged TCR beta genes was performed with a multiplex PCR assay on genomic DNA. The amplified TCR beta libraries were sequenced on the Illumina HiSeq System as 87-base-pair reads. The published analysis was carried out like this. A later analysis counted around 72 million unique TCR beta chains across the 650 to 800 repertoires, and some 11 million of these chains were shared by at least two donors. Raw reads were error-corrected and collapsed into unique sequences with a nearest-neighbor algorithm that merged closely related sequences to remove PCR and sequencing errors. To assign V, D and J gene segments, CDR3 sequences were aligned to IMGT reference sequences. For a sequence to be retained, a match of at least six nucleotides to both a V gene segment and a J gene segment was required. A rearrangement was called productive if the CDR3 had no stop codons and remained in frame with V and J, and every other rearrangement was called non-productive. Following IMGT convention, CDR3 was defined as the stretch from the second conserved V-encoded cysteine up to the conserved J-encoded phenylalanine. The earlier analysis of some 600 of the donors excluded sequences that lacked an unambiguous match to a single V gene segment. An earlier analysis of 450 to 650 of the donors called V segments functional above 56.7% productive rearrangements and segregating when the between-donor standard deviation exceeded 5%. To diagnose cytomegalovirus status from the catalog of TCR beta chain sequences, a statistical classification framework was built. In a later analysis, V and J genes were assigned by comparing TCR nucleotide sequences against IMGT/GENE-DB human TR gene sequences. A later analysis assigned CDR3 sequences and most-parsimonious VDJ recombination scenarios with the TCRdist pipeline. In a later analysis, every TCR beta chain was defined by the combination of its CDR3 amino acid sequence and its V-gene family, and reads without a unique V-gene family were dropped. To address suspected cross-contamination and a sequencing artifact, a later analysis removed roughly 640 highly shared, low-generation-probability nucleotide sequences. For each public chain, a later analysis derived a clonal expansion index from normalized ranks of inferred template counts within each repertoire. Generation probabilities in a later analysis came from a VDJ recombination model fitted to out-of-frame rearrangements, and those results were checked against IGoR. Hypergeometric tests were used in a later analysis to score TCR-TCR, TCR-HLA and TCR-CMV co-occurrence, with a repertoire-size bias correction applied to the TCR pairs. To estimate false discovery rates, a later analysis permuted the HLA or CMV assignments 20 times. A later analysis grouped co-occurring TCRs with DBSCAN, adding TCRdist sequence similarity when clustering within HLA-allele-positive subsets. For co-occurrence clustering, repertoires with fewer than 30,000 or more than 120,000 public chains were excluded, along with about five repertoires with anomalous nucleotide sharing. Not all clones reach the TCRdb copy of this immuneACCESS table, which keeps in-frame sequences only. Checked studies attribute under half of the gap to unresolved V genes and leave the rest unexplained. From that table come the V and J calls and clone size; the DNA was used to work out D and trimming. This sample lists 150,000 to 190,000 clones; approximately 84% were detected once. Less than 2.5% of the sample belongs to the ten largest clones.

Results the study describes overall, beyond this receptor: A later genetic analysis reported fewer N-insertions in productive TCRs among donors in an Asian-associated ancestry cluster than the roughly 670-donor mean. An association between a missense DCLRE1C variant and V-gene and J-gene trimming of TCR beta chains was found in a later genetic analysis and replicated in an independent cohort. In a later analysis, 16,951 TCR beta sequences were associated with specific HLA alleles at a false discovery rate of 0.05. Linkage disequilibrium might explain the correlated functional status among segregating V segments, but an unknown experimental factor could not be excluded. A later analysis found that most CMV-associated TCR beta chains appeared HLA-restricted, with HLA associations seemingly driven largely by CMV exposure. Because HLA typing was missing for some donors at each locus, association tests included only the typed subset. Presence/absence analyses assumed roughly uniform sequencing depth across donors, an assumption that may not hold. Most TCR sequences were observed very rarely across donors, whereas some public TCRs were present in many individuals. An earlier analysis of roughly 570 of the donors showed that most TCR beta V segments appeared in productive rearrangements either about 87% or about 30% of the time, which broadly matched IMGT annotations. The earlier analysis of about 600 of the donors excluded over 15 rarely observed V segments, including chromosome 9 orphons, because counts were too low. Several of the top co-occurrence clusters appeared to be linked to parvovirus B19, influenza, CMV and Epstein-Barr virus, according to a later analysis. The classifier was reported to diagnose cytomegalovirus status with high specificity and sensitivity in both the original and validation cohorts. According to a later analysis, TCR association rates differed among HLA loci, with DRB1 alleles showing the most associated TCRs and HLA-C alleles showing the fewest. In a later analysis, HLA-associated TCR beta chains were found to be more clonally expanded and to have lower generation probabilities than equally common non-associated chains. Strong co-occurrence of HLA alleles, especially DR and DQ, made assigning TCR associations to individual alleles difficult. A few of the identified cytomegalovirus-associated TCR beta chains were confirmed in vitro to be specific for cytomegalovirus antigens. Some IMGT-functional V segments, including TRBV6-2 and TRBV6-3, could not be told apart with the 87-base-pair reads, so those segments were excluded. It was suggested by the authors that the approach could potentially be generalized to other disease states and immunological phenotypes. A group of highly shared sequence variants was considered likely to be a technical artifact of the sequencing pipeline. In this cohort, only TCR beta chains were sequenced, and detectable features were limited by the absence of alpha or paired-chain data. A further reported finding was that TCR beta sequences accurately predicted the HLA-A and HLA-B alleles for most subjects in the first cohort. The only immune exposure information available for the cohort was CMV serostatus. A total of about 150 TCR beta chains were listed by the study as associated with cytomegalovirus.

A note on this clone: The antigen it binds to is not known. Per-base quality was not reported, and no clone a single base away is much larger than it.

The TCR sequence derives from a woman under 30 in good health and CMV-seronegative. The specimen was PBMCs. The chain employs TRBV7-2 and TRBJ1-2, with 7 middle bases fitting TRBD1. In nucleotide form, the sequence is TGTGCCAGCAGCTCAACCGGGACAGAGCGCTACACCTTC. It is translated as CASSSTGTERYTF.